Reported below is one T cell receptor beta chain. V dropped 6 bases and J dropped 4 bases, with 15 bases sitting between them. Germline V gene data show CDR1 as MNHEY and CDR2 as SMNVEV (reference sequence). The CDR3 is made up of 14 amino acids. The sample is drawn from a study of cytomegalovirus exposure and HLA in healthy donors. The PCR had 60 Vbeta and 13 Jbeta primers. Using immunoSEQ multiplex PCR, the repertoire was profiled, and TCRdb retains in-frame clones only, with some absent. This specimen shows tens of thousands of clones; the ten leading clones hold roughly 3.8%. The specimen sequenced was PBMCs. The gene calls are TRBV27 and TRBJ1-2; unclear D gene. The receptor's source is a female donor in good health and CMV-seropositive. This CDR3 is CASREASASYGYTF. The CDR3 DNA reads as TGTGCCAGCAGGGAGGCGTCCGCGTCCTATGGCTACACCTTC.